The following is a TCR beta chain sequence with its context. Here immunoSEQ multiplex PCR was the method, and the copy in TCRdb shows in-frame clones only, minus some. The repertoire includes 70,000 to 100,000 clones, 55% to 80% of them detected once, and approximately 23% sits in the top ten. These data are taken from a study of blood T cell repertoires in COVID-19. Sequenced: peripheral blood. The receptor was isolated from a woman in her sixties or seventies in a cohort sampled during active or convalescent COVID-19.

CDR3 DNA: TGTGCCATCAGTGAAGCAACAGGGCCCCACACGGAGACCCAGTACTTC. It yields the protein CAISEATGPHTETQYF. The chain carries TRBV10-3 and TRBJ2-5; D is perhaps TRBD1 (6 bases). The CDR3 consists of 16 residues. Trimming cost V 3 bases and J 5 bases, with 19 bases left between them. Germline CDR1 is ENHRY and CDR2 is SYGVKD.